These T cell receptor beta chains were read from a single sample in a study of tumor and adjacent non-tumor tissue in lung cancer. TCRdb reprocessed the multiplex PCR reads with MiXCR, giving one entry per CDR3 protein. This repertoire shows 50,000 or so distinct CDR3 sequences, about 79% found once; its top ten account for 23%. The sample consisted of distant non-tumor lung tissue. The receptors originated from an older woman with non-small cell lung cancer. The CDR3 runs from the conserved cysteine through the conserved F or W. The D gene is left open where the match is weak. Clone size is given for some rows only: seen once, a few or many times, or a class if the clone is expanded.

TRBV7-2	13	-	TRBJ2-7	-	CASSLSLSYKQYF	TGTGCCAGCAGCTTATCTCTTTCCTACAAGCAGTACTTC
TRBV6-2/TRBV6-3	15	-	TRBJ1-5	-	CASSSVWKTNRPQHF	TGTGCCAGCAGTTCCGTCTGGAAAACCAATCGGCCCCAGCATTTT
TRBV7-9	16	TRBD2	TRBJ2-2	-	CASSLVAGGDTGELFF	TGTGCCAGCAGCTTAGTGGCGGGAGGAGACACCGGGGAGCTGTTTTTT
TRBV6-6	17	-	TRBJ1-6	-	CASSFEEESFYNSPLYF	TGTGCCAGCAGTTTTGAAGAAGAGAGCTTCTATAATTCACCCCTCTACTTT
TRBV29-1	15	-	TRBJ2-3	-	CSVQTVTGDAVTQYF	TGCAGCGTTCAGACCGTAACGGGAGACGCAGTTACGCAGTATTTT
TRBV4-2	14	TRBD2	TRBJ2-7	-	CASSKASGDYEQYF	TGTGCCAGTAGCAAAGCTAGCGGGGACTACGAGCAGTACTTC
TRBV29-1	15	-	TRBJ2-7	-	CSVAGSVTGFYEQYF	TGTAGCGTTGCGGGTTCAGTTACGGGCTTCTACGAGCAGTACTTC
TRBV6-2/TRBV6-3	17	-	TRBJ2-2	-	CASSRSSGLSGTGELFF	TGTGCCAGCAGTAGATCTTCCGGGCTAAGTGGGACCGGGGAGCTATTTTTT
TRBV6-5	13	-	TRBJ2-5	-	CTTSLSVLGTQYF	TGTACCACTTCTTTGTCCGTTTTGGGGACCCAGTACTTC
TRBV20-1	13	-	TRBJ1-5	-	CSAGDFGNQPQHF	TGCAGTGCTGGAGATTTCGGTAATCAGCCCCAGCATTTC
TRBV6-2/TRBV6-3	13	-	TRBJ1-1	-	CASRNPEDTEAFF	TGTGCCAGCAGAAACCCGGAGGACACTGAAGCTTTCTTC
TRBV29-1	14	-	TRBJ1-4	-	CSVEGSTDNEKLFF	TGCAGCGTTGAAGGGTCCACGGATAATGAAAAACTGTTTTTT
TRBV4-1	13	-	TRBJ1-2	-	CVSSHSSNYGYAF	TGCGTCAGCAGCCATAGCTCTAACTATGGCTACGCCTTC
TRBV10-3	15	-	TRBJ2-1	-	CAIKRDSSSHNEQFF	TGTGCCATCAAACGAGACAGTAGCTCCCACAATGAGCAGTTCTTC
TRBV12-3/TRBV12-4	13	-	TRBJ1-5	-	CAGSFGPNQPQHF	TGTGCCGGCAGTTTCGGCCCCAATCAGCCTCAGCATTTT
TRBV5-5	16	-	TRBJ1-3	-	CVSSLGSTTSGNTIYF	TGTGTTAGCAGCCTGGGATCGACTACCTCTGGAAACACCATATATTTT
TRBV4-3	16	-	TRBJ2-2	-	CASSQGPAVNTGGLFF	TGCGCTAGCAGCCAAGGGCCAGCGGTAAACACCGGGGGGCTGTTTTTT
TRBV29-1	14	-	TRBJ1-5	-	CSVSTDETNQPQHF	TGCAGCGTGAGTACGGACGAGACCAATCAGCCCCAGCATTTT
TRBV6-1	16	TRBD2	TRBJ2-2	-	CASRETSGRITGELFF	TGTGCCAGCAGGGAAACTAGCGGGAGAATCACCGGGGAGCTGTTTTTT
TRBV11-2	13	-	TRBJ2-1	-	CTSSLGDGYEQFF	TGTACCAGCAGCTTAGGGGACGGCTACGAGCAGTTCTTC
TRBV11-3	12	-	TRBJ2-5	-	CARSGHQETQYF	TGTGCCAGGAGCGGACACCAAGAGACCCAGTACTTC
TRBV28	19	-	TRBJ2-1	-	CASSLLWVAGRRLSNEQFF	TGTGCCAGCAGTTTGCTCTGGGTGGCCGGGCGACGATTGAGCAATGAGCAGTTCTTC
TRBV11-2	14	-	TRBJ2-5	medium-sized	CASSLEGTFGTQYF	TGTGCCAGCAGCTTAGAGGGCACCTTTGGGACCCAGTACTTC
TRBV2	15	-	TRBJ2-2	few	CASGSEVTNTGELFF	TGTGCCAGCGGGTCTGAAGTGACGAACACCGGGGAGCTGTTTTTT
TRBV12-3/TRBV12-4	13	TRBD1	TRBJ1-5	-	CASAGGRSQPQHF	TGTGCCAGTGCAGGGGGTCGAAGTCAGCCCCAGCATTTT
TRBV29-1	13	-	TRBJ2-5	few	CSVLREVTETQYF	TGCAGCGTCCTGAGGGAAGTCACGGAGACCCAGTACTTC
TRBV6-5	15	TRBD1	TRBJ1-1	-	CASSNFRQGGTEAFF	TGTGCCAGCAGTAACTTCCGACAGGGGGGCACCGAAGCTTTCTTT
TRBV29-1	14	TRBD1	TRBJ1-1	-	CNIGPDGTGFEAFF	TGCAACATTGGTCCCGACGGGACAGGGTTTGAAGCTTTCTTT
TRBV12-3/TRBV12-4	16	TRBD2	TRBJ2-3	-	CVSNTTSGGPTDTQYF	TGTGTCAGCAATACGACTAGCGGGGGGCCTACGGACACGCAGTATTTT
TRBV6-1	15	-	TRBJ1-5	-	CASRERSGARQPHHF	TGTGCCAGCAGGGAGAGATCAGGGGCAAGACAGCCCCATCATTTT
TRBV11-2	14	TRBD1	TRBJ1-1	-	CASQAVEGATEAFF	TGTGCCAGCCAGGCAGTAGAGGGGGCCACTGAAGCTTTCTTT
TRBV6-2/TRBV6-3	14	-	TRBJ2-2	-	CASSSTGDAGELFF	TGTGCCAGCAGTAGTACTGGGGACGCCGGGGAGCTGTTTTTT
TRBV4-1	14	TRBD2	TRBJ2-1	few	CASNPTGLAGTRLF	TGCGCCAGCAACCCTACGGGGCTAGCGGGGACCAGGCTCTTC
TRBV11-2	13	-	TRBJ2-5	-	CASSHLGTRDRYF	TGTGCCAGCAGCCACCTCGGGACAAGGGACCGGTACTTC
TRBV19	13	-	TRBJ1-5	-	CASRTGPNQPQHF	TGTGCCAGTAGGACAGGACCCAATCAGCCCCAGCATTTT
TRBV29-1	13	-	TRBJ1-2	-	CSFVSTGIYGYTF	TGCAGCTTTGTCAGTACTGGGATCTATGGCTACACCTTC
TRBV4-3	15	-	TRBJ2-3	-	CASSQGFRSTGMQYF	TGCGCCAGCAGCCAAGGTTTTAGGAGCACAGGTATGCAGTATTTT
TRBV6-6	13	-	TRBJ1-1	-	CARGYPDGTEAFF	TGTGCCAGAGGTTACCCGGACGGCACTGAAGCTTTCTTT
TRBV12-3/TRBV12-4	13	-	TRBJ1-2	many	CASSIPGMPDYTF	TGTGCCAGCAGTATTCCGGGGATGCCGGACTACACCTTC
TRBV11-3	16	TRBD2	TRBJ2-1	-	CASSLSGTSGSSEQLF	TGTGCCAGCAGCTTGTCAGGGACTAGCGGGAGCAGTGAGCAGTTATTC
TRBV6-2/TRBV6-3	18	-	TRBJ2-1	-	CANSYLLSQWQGIDEQFF	TGTGCCAACAGTTACCTGCTCAGCCAATGGCAGGGAATAGATGAGCAATTCTTC
TRBV6-2/TRBV6-3	12	-	TRBJ1-6	-	CASIQSGVPLHF	TGTGCCAGCATCCAGTCGGGGGTACCACTCCACTTT
TRBV7-3	15	-	TRBJ2-5	-	CASSPGTSSAETHYF	TGTGCCAGCAGTCCGGGGACGTCGAGTGCAGAGACCCACTACTTC
TRBV6-1	15	-	TRBJ2-3	-	CASRSLGVGTDTQYF	TGTGCCAGCAGGAGTCTAGGCGTAGGCACAGATACGCAGTATTTT
TRBV4-3	22	-	TRBJ2-4	-	CASSQGEGLAGGTRLAKNIQYF	TGCGCCAGCAGCCAAGGTGAAGGGCTAGCAGGAGGCACCCGGTTAGCCAAAAACATTCAGTACTTC
TRBV29-1	15	TRBD2	TRBJ2-7	-	CNVTGGLAGNYEQYF	TGCAACGTTACGGGTGGCCTAGCGGGGAACTACGAGCAGTACTTC
TRBV6-5	14	TRBD1	TRBJ2-3	-	CASSWGQSTDTQNF	TGTGCCAGCTCTTGGGGACAGTCCACAGATACGCAGAATTTT
TRBV12-3/TRBV12-4	14	-	TRBJ2-1	-	CASSFEFGYNEQFF	TGTGCCAGCAGTTTTGAATTTGGATACAATGAGCAGTTCTTC
TRBV6-2/TRBV6-3	17	-	TRBJ2-2	-	CARSYTQQRANTGELFF	TGTGCCAGAAGTTACACCCAACAGAGGGCCAATACTGGGGAGCTGTTTTTT
TRBV11-2	13	-	TRBJ2-3	-	CASSLAGDGTQYF	TGTGCCAGCAGCTTAGCTGGGGATGGAACGCAGTATTTT
TRBV6-6	16	TRBD2	TRBJ2-1	-	CATLGLVGGGGNEQFF	TGTGCCACTCTGGGACTAGTGGGAGGTGGGGGCAATGAGCAGTTCTTC
TRBV6-2/TRBV6-3	14	-	TRBJ2-5	-	CASSITGSQETQYF	TGCGCCAGCAGTATTACAGGTTCCCAAGAGACCCAGTACTTC
TRBV28	17	-	TRBJ2-3	-	CACSSVARRGYTDTRYF	TGTGCCTGCAGTTCCGTAGCTAGGCGGGGATACACAGATACGCGGTATTTT
TRBV9	15	-	TRBJ2-7	-	CASSEGPGSSYEQYF	TGTGCCAGCAGTGAAGGTCCGGGGAGCTCCTACGAGCAGTACTTC